Here is one TCR beta chain with its context. Its antigen is still unknown. At one end, the junction sequence differs from germline, possibly due to a read error. CDR3 length equals 17 residues. CDR1 and CDR2 (germline): SGHVS, FQNEAQ. The data originate from a study of identical twins. General observations from the study: Memory repertoires lacked the insertion deficit that abundant cord blood beta clonotypes showed. Partly confounded zero-insertion analyses could result from invariant MAIT and iNKT cells. Monozygotic twin pairs showed more out-of-frame TCR alpha sharing than models estimated.

It was template switching that added a universal primer site, and there were unique molecular identifiers on the cDNA. TCRdb ran MiXCR on the 5' RACE reads and lists one entry per CDR3 protein. The sample includes about 700,000 distinct CDR3 sequences, 6% to 6.5% of them seen just once. V is TRBV7-8 and J is TRBJ1-6; D gene unclear. This TCR came from a man younger than 35 in good health. The sample was naive T cells sorted from blood. The CDR3 spells CASSSPEAPSFNSPLHF. The CDR3 bases are TGTGCCAGCAGCTCCCCCGAAGCCCCGTCCTTTAATTCACCCCTCCACTTT.